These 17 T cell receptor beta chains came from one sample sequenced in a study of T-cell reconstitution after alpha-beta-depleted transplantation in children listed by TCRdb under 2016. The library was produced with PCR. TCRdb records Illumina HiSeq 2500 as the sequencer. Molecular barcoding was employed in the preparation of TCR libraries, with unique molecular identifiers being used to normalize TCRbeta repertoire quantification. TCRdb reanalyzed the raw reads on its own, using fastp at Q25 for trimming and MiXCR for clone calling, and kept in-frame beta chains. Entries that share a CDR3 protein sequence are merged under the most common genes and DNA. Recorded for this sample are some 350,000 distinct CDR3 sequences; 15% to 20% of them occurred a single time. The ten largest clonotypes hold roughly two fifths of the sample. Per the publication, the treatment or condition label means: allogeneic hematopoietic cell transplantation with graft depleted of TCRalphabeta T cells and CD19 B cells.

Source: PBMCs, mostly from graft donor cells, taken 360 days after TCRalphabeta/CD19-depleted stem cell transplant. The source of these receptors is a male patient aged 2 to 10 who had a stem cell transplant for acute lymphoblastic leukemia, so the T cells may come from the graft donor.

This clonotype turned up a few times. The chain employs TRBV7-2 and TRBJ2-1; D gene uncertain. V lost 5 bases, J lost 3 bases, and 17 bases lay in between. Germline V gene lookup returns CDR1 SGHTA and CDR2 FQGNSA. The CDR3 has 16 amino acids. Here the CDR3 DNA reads TGTGCCAGCAGCGTGAAGCTTAGCAAACTCTACAATGAGCAGTTCTTC. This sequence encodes CASSVKLSKLYNEQFF.

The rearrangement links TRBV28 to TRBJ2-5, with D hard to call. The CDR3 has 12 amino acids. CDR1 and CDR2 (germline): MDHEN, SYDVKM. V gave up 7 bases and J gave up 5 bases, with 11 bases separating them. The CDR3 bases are TGTGCCAGCACCGAGCCCGGGGAGACCCAGTACTTC. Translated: CASTEPGETQYF.

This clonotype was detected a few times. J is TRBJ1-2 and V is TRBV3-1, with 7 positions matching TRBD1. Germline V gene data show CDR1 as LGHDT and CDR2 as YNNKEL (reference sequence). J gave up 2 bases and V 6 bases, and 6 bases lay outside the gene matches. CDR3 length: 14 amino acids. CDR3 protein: CASRRQGQNYGYTF. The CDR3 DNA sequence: TGTGCCAGCAGACGACAGGGACAGAACTATGGCTACACCTTC.

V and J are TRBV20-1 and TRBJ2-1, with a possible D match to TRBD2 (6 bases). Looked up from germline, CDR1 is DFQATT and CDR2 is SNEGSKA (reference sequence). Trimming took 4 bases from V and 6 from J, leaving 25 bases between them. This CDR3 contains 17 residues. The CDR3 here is CSAIVPRIAVGLNEQFF. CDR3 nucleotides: TGCAGTGCTATAGTCCCCCGCATAGCGGTGGGACTCAATGAGCAGTTCTTC.

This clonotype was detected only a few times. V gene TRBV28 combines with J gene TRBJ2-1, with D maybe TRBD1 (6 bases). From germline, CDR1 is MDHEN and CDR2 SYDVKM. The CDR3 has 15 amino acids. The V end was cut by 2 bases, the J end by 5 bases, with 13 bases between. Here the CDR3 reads CASSLRTALHNEQFF. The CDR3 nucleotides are TGTGCCAGCAGTTTAAGGACAGCCCTACACAATGAGCAGTTCTTC. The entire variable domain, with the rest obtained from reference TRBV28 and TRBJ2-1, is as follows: DVKVTQSSRYLVKRTGEKVFLECVQDMDHENMFWYRQDPGLGLRLIYFSYDVKMKEKGDIPEGYSVSREKKERFSLILESASTNQTSMYLCASSLRTALHNEQFFGPGTRLTVL.

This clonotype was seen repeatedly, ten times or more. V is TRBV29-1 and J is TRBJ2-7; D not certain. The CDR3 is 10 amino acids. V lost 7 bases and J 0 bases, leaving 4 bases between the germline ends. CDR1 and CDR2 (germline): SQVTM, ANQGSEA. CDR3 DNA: TGCAGCGCCAGCTCCTACGAGCAGTACTTC. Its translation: CSASSYEQYF.

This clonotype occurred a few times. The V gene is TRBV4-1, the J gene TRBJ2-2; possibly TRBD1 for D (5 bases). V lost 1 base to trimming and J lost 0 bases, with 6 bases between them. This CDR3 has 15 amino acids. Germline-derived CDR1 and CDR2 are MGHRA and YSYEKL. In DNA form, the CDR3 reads TGCGCCAGCAGCCAAGGGACAACGAACACCGGGGAGCTGTTTTTT. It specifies CASSQGTTNTGELFF.

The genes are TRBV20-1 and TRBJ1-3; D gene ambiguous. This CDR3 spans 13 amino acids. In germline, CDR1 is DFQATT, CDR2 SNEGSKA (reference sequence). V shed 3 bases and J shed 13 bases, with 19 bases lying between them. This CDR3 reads CSASGAPSLGIYF. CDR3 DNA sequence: TGCAGTGCTAGTGGCGCCCCATCCTTAGGAATATATTTT.

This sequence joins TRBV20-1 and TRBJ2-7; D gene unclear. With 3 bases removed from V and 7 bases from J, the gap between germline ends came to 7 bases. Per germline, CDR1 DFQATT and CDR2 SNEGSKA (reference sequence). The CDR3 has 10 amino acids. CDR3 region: CSASTEEQYF. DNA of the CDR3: TGCAGTGCTAGTACCGAGGAGCAGTACTTC.

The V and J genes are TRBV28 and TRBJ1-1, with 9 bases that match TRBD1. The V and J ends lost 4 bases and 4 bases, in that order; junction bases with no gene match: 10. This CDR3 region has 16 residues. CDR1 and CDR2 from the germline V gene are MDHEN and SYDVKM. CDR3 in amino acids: CASSSFTGGKSTEAFF. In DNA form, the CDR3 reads TGTGCCAGCAGTTCATTTACAGGGGGCAAGAGCACTGAAGCTTTCTTT.

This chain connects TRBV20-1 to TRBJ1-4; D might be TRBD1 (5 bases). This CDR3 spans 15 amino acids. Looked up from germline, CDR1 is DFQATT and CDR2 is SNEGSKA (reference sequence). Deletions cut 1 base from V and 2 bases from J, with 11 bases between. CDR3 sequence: CSARARRQTNEKLFF. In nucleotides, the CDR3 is TGCAGTGCTAGAGCCAGGCGACAGACTAATGAAAAACTGTTTTTT.

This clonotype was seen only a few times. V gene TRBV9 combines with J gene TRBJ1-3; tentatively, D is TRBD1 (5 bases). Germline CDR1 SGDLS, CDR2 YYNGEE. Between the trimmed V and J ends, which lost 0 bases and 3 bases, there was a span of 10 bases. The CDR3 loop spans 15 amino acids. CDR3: CASSVGGGIGNTIYF. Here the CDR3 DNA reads TGTGCCAGCAGCGTAGGGGGCGGAATTGGAAACACCATATATTTT.

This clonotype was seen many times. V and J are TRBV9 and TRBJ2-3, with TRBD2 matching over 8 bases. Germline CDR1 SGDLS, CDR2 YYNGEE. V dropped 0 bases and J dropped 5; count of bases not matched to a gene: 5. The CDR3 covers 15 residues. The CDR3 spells CASSVDGRVEDTQYF. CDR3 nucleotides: TGTGCCAGCAGCGTAGACGGGAGGGTTGAAGATACGCAGTATTTT.

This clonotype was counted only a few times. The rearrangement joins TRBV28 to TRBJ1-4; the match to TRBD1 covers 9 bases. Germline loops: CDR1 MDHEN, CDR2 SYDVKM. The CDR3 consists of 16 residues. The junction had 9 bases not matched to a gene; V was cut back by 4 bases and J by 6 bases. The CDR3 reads CASSSRTGGFDEKLFF. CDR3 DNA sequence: TGTGCCAGCAGTTCACGAACAGGGGGCTTCGATGAAAAACTGTTTTTT.

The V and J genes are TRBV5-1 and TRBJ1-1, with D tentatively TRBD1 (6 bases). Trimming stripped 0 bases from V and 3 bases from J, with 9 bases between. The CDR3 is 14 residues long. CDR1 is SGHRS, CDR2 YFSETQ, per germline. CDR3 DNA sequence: TGCGCCAGCAGCTTGGGAACAGGGTACACTGAAGCTTTCTTT. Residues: CASSLGTGYTEAFF.

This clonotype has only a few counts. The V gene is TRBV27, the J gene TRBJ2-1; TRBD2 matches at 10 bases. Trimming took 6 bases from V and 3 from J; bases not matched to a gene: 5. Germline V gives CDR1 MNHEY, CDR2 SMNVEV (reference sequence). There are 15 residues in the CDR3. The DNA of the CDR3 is TGTGCCAGCAGCTCGGGGACTAGCGTCTACAATGAGCAGTTCTTC. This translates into CASSSGTSVYNEQFF.

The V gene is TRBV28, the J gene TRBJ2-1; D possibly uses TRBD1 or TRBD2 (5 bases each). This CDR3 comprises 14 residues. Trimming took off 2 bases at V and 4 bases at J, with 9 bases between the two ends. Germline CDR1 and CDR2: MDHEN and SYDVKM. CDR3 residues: CASSLGDGYNEQFF. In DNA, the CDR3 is TGTGCCAGCAGTTTAGGGGACGGATACAATGAGCAGTTCTTC.